Below are 25 T cell receptor beta chains sequenced from a single sample in a study of radiation and T cells in renal cell carcinoma. Time point described: baseline pretreatment blood. Indicated treatment: 15 Gy SBRT to primary tumor, nephrectomy 4 weeks later. The repertoire was sequenced with immunoSEQ multiplex PCR; TCRdb's copy has only in-frame clones and lacks some. The table records about 140,000 clones, approximately 87% of them present only once. This specimen consisted of blood, obtained from a patient whose treatment included radiotherapy and nephrectomy. The receptors originated from a woman aged 50 to 65 with renal cell carcinoma.

J is TRBJ2-2 and V is TRBV6-6, with unresolved D. Trimming cost V 7 bases and J 4 bases, with 19 bases left between them. In germline, CDR1 is MNHNY, CDR2 SVGAGI (reference sequence). The CDR3 length is 16 residues. CDR3 coding DNA: TGTGCCAGCACCCTAGAGGCAGGAGCCCTCACCGGGGAGCTGTTTTTT. Translation gives CASTLEAGALTGELFF.

This rearrangement joins TRBV5-1 to TRBJ2-2, with unresolved D. This CDR3 spans 13 amino acids. Germline V gene sequence: CDR1 SGHRS, CDR2 YFSETQ. The germline V and J ends were trimmed by 4 bases and 8 bases, with 12 bases remaining between them. Here the CDR3 DNA reads TGCGCCAGCAGCCCCCTTTCGTCGGGGGAGCTGTTTTTT. Translated: CASSPLSSGELFF.

This sequence joins TRBV9 and TRBJ2-6; 8 bases match TRBD1. The CDR3 covers 17 residues. With V trimmed by 0 bases and J by 4 bases, 6 bases remained unmatched. Germline loops: CDR1 SGDLS, CDR2 YYNGEE. The CDR3 DNA reads TGTGCCAGCAGCGTAGAGGGACAGGCTCTAGGGGCCAACGTCCTGACTTTC. Translating it yields CASSVEGQALGANVLTF.

This rearrangement joins TRBV6-1 to TRBJ1-2, with 7 nucleotides matching TRBD1. Germline V gene sequence: CDR1 MNHNS, CDR2 SASEGT. There are 12 residues in the CDR3. J gave up 13 bases and V 7 bases, and 12 bases lay outside the gene matches. The DNA of the CDR3 is TGTGCCAGCACCCTAATCGACAGGGAGCCCACCTTC. It specifies CASTLIDREPTF.

The chain combines TRBV4-3 with TRBJ2-1, with 10 bases identical to TRBD2. The V segment lost 3 bases and the J segment 2 bases; nucleotides outside the gene matches: 1. The length of the CDR3 is 15 residues. CDR1 and CDR2 (germline): LGHNA, YSLEER. CDR3: CASSHGTSAYNEQFF. For the CDR3, the DNA is TGCGCCAGCAGCCACGGGACTAGCGCCTACAATGAGCAGTTCTTC.

The chain uses TRBV7-6 and TRBJ1-4; TRBD1 aligns across 11 bases. The junction had 12 bases not matched to a gene; V was cut back by 5 bases and J by 7 bases. The CDR3 covers 17 residues. Germline V lookup: CDR1 SGHVS, CDR2 FNYEAQ. The CDR3 spells CASSPGQGARLCEKLFF. Here the CDR3 DNA reads TGTGCCAGCAGCCCCGGACAGGGGGCTCGTTTGTGTGAAAAACTGTTTTTT.

The chain combines TRBV5-6 with TRBJ1-2; a weak D match, TRBD1 (5 bases). The CDR3 consists of 16 residues. Per the germline V gene, CDR1 is SGHDT and CDR2 is YYEEEE. Between the trimmed V and J ends, which lost 0 bases and 4 bases, there was a span of 16 bases. CDR3 DNA sequence: TGTGCCAGCAGCTTGGCCAAAGGGGTAAAGATCTATGGCTACACCTTC. Amino acid sequence: CASSLAKGVKIYGYTF.

The V call is TRBV2, the J call TRBJ2-7; 9 bases match TRBD1. Germline-derived CDR1 and CDR2 are SNHLY and FYNNEI. V lost 6 bases to trimming and J lost 3 bases; unmatched junction nucleotides: 6. There are 14 residues in the CDR3. CDR3 loop: CASRNRGRVYEQYF. CDR3 DNA: TGTGCCAGCAGGAACAGGGGGCGCGTCTACGAGCAGTACTTC.

In this sample, this clone turned up a few times. The V call is TRBV5-1, the J call TRBJ1-1; D uncertain. The CDR3 runs to 15 residues. The V and J ends lost 0 bases and 6 bases respectively, with 15 bases between them. Germline V gives CDR1 SGHRS, CDR2 YFSETQ. DNA for the CDR3: TGCGCCAGCAGCTTGGATGGCCCTGTCCGGGCTGAAGCTTTCTTT. This codes for CASSLDGPVRAEAFF.

This chain uses TRBV6-6 with TRBJ1-1, with a tentative D call TRBD1 (6 bases). Trimming cost V 2 bases and J 0 bases, with 13 bases left between them. Germline CDR1 is MNHNY and CDR2 is SVGAGI (reference sequence). This CDR3 has 16 residues. DNA for the CDR3: TGTGCCAGCAGTTACGCGGGGGGCGACATGAACACTGAAGCTTTCTTT. Translation: CASSYAGGDMNTEAFF.

This clone was picked up one time. The rearrangement links TRBV11-3 to TRBJ1-1; D remains ambiguous. There are 13 residues in the CDR3. V was shortened by 0 bases and J by 2 bases, with 4 bases between the two germline ends. Germline V gene sequence: CDR1 SGHNT, CDR2 YENEEA. CDR3 nucleotide sequence: TGTGCCAGCAGCTTAGATCTAAACACTGAAGCTTTCTTT. Protein: CASSLDLNTEAFF.

The rearrangement links TRBV30 to TRBJ2-1, with TRBD2 identical over 7 bases. Germline V gene sequence: CDR1 GTSNPN, CDR2 SVGIG (reference sequence). V gave up 4 bases and J gave up 8 bases; unmatched junction bases: 14. CDR3 size: 15 residues. The CDR3 spells CAWISLATRPYEQFF. The DNA of the CDR3 is TGTGCCTGGATTTCACTAGCGACCCGACCCTATGAGCAGTTCTTC. Based on the CDR3 plus reference TRBV30 and TRBJ2-1, the full variable domain is SQTIHQWPATLVQPVGSPLSLECTVEGTSNPNLYWYRQAAGRGLQLLFYSVGIGQISSEVPQNLSASRPQDRQFILSSKKLLLSDSGFYLCAWISLATRPYEQFFGPGTRLTVL.

The chain carries TRBV6-5 and TRBJ2-3; the D is unclear. CDR3 length: 13 amino acids. CDR1 is MNHEY, CDR2 SVGAGI, per germline. V shed 4 bases and J shed 2 bases, with 7 bases lying between them. In nucleotides, the CDR3 is TGTGCCAGCAGTTCCACGGACACAGATACGCAGTATTTT. Its translation: CASSSTDTDTQYF.

This clone occurred once. The sample holds other DNA sequences that translate to the same CDR3. The chain joins TRBV4-3 to TRBJ1-4, with 8 positions matching TRBD1. This CDR3 comprises 14 residues. The V gene end was trimmed by 1 base and the J gene end by 5 bases; junction bases not matched to a gene: 0. The germline V gene encodes CDR1 LGHNA and CDR2 YSLEER. The CDR3 DNA follows: TGCGCCAGCAGCCAAGGACAGGGGAATGAAAAACTGTTTTTT. It translates to CASSQGQGNEKLFF.

The V call is TRBV6-4, the J call TRBJ2-3; D might be TRBD2 (5 bases). V was pared by 2 bases and J by 6 bases, with 9 bases between. Germline assignment: CDR1 MRHNA and CDR2 SNTAGT. This CDR3 region has 13 residues. CDR3 residues: CASSDEGSDTQYF. CDR3 in DNA: TGTGCCAGCAGTGACGAGGGTAGCGATACGCAGTATTTT.

The rearrangement joins TRBV15 to TRBJ1-2; D gene uncertain. The CDR3 sequence is 15 residues long. The ends were cut back, 0 bases at V and 3 bases at J, with 11 bases in the middle. CDR1 and CDR2 from the germline V gene are LNHNV and YYDKDF (reference sequence). CDR3 sequence reads: CATSRDRRAYYGYTF. DNA for the CDR3: TGTGCCACCAGCAGAGATCGGAGGGCGTACTATGGCTACACCTTC.

This clone turned up a few times. This rearrangement joins TRBV7-9 to TRBJ1-4; no firm D call. Trimming cost V 5 bases and J 3 bases, with 19 bases left between them. CDR3 size: 17 residues. CDR1 and CDR2 (germline): SEHNR, FQNEAQ (reference sequence). The CDR3 DNA reads as TGTGCCAGCAGCCCTTTGGGTCCTACCTGGGCTAATGAAAAACTGTTTTTT. This sequence encodes CASSPLGPTWANEKLFF.

This chain joins TRBV6-5 and TRBJ1-3; possible D gene TRBD1, 5 bases. The V gene's germline CDR1 is MNHEY and CDR2 SVGAGI. The ends were cut back, 8 bases at V and 3 bases at J, with 14 bases in the middle. The CDR3 is made up of 14 amino acids. CDR3 coding DNA: TGTGCCAGCTCCCTAGGAGGGGATGGAAACACCATATATTTT. It translates to CASSLGGDGNTIYF.

This chain joins TRBV11-3 and TRBJ1-1; 8 bases line up with TRBD1. The CDR3 loop spans 17 amino acids. Germline-derived CDR1 and CDR2 are SGHNT and YENEEA. The junction had 15 bases not matched to a gene; V was cut back by 5 bases and J by 4 bases. Here the CDR3 reads CASSPGRGRPGGTEAFF. The CDR3 DNA follows: TGTGCCAGCAGCCCAGGCAGGGGGCGCCCCGGGGGCACTGAAGCTTTCTTT.

Turning to this clone: The junction does not match germline at one end; this may be a read error. The rearrangement joins TRBV4-3 to TRBJ1-1; D is ambiguous. CDR3 length: 14 residues. The germline V gene encodes CDR1 LGHNA and CDR2 YSLEER. DNA for the CDR3: TGCGCCAGCAACCAAGACGGGTGGAACACTGAAGCTTTCTTT. Protein sequence: CASNQDGWNTEAFF.

This sequence joins TRBV25-1 and TRBJ1-6; D is perhaps TRBD1 (5 bases). Trimming took off 6 bases at V and 7 bases at J, with 7 bases between the two ends. This CDR3 has 12 residues. CDR1 MGHDK and CDR2 SYGVNS come from the germline V gene. This CDR3 is CASRTENSPLHF. In DNA form, the CDR3 reads TGTGCCAGCAGGACAGAGAATTCACCCCTCCACTTT.

V is TRBV5-1 and J is TRBJ2-7, with D possibly TRBD1 on 6 matching bases. The CDR3 has 15 amino acids. Trimming stripped 4 bases from V and 0 bases from J, with 14 bases between. Germline lookup yields CDR1 SGHRS and CDR2 YFSETQ. CDR3 nucleotides: TGCGCCAGCAGCAGCCTACAGGGTATCTCCTACGAGCAGTACTTC. This gives the protein CASSSLQGISYEQYF.

The gene calls are TRBV9 and TRBJ1-4; perhaps TRBD1 as D (6 bases). V shed 3 bases and J shed 5 bases, with 14 bases lying between them. The CDR3 contains 15 residues. Germline V lookup: CDR1 SGDLS, CDR2 YYNGEE. The CDR3 sequence: CASSALQGINEKLFF. The CDR3 coding sequence is TGTGCCAGCAGCGCACTACAGGGTATCAATGAAAAACTGTTTTTT. Complete variable domain (other parts from reference TRBV9 and TRBJ1-4): DSGVTQTPKHLITATGQRVTLRCSPRSGDLSVYWYQQSLDQGLQFLIQYYNGEERAKGNILERFSAQQFPDLHSELNLSSLELGDSALYFCASSALQGINEKLFFGSGTQLSVL.

The rearrangement links TRBV11-3 to TRBJ2-7; D ambiguous. The CDR3 runs 15 residues. V lost 5 bases and J 2 bases, leaving 16 bases between the germline ends. CDR1 SGHNT and CDR2 YENEEA come from the germline V gene. CDR3 coding DNA: TGTGCCAGCAGCCAACCGCGAAAGAAGCCCTACGAGCAGTACTTC. Its protein is CASSQPRKKPYEQYF.

V is TRBV28 and J is TRBJ1-1; no clear D gene. V was pared by 7 bases and J by 0 bases, with 6 bases between. Per germline, CDR1 MDHEN and CDR2 SYDVKM. CDR3 length equals 12 residues. CDR3 in amino acids: CASMVMNTEAFF. DNA of the CDR3: TGTGCCAGCATGGTTATGAACACTGAAGCTTTCTTT.